Reported below is one T cell receptor (beta chain). Its antigen is not identified. This record belongs to a study of cytomegalovirus exposure and HLA in healthy donors. Broader study findings: Later analysis suggested links between common viral pathogens and several top significant clusters. CMV serostatus was the sole immune exposure information available. Association of a missense DCLRE1C variant with TCR beta V- and J-gene trimming was reported in a later analysis. In a later analysis, CMV-associated beta chains were mostly HLA-associated, it appeared.

In germline, CDR1 is MNHEY, CDR2 SMNVEV (reference sequence). The length of the CDR3 is 13 residues. Trimming removed 4 bases from V and 9 bases from J; junction bases left unmatched: 6. This PCR relied on a set of 60 Vbeta primers and 13 Jbeta primers. TCRdb's table, derived via immunoSEQ multiplex PCR, lists solely in-frame clones and lacks some. The repertoire consists of roughly 200,000 clones, with roughly 85% occurring once and the leading ten covering about 2.5%. The chain uses TRBV27 and TRBJ2-3; 8 nucleotides agree with TRBD1. This receptor was identified in a woman between 45 and 65 years old in good health and CMV-seronegative. The material sequenced was PBMCs. CDR3 amino acids: CASSSTHRGTQYF. The CDR3 region has the DNA TGTGCCAGCAGTTCCACTCACAGGGGGACGCAGTATTTT.